The clone carrying this T cell receptor beta chain was observed a few times. Recruitment covered fewer than 25 US areas and drew participants whose ages spanned about 18 to 100 years. The data derive from a study of blood T cell repertoires in COVID-19. Sequencing used immunoSEQ multiplex PCR; TCRdb keeps in-frame clones, though not all of them. The data contain some 130,000 clones, 86% of them singletons. The TCR sequence derives from a man over 45 who had recovered from COVID-19. Sequencing was carried out using PBMCs or T cells enriched from blood (not recorded which).

The CDR3 DNA reads as TGCGCCAGCAGCGCTACTACAGATACGCAGTATTTT. Its protein product is CASSATTDTQYF. The chain carries TRBV5-1 and TRBJ2-3; D is unresolved. Per germline, CDR1 SGHRS and CDR2 YFSETQ. Trimming stripped 4 bases from V and 3 bases from J, with 6 bases between. The CDR3 spans 12 residues.